This T cell receptor beta chain came from a study of cytomegalovirus exposure and HLA in healthy donors. The PCR employed 60 Vbeta primers together with 13 Jbeta primers. The repertoire was sequenced with immunoSEQ multiplex PCR; TCRdb's copy has only in-frame clones and lacks some. Reported are roughly 220,000 clones; the ten largest clones contain roughly 1.2%. This CDR3 contains 16 residues. Germline loops: CDR1 SGHVS, CDR2 FNYEAQ. Trimming pared 1 base from V and 5 bases from J, leaving 17 bases between. This TCR came from a girl aged 2 to 9 in good health and CMV-seropositive. Input material: PBMCs. V is TRBV7-6 and J is TRBJ2-5, with D tentatively TRBD2 (6 bases). Written as DNA, the CDR3 is TGTGCCAGCAGCTTAGTATTTGCGGGCGGGGCGGAGACCCAGTACTTC. This codes for CASSLVFAGGAETQYF.